A selection of T cell receptor beta chains follows, all from one sample in a study of blood T cell repertoires in COVID-19. The repertoire was sequenced with immunoSEQ multiplex PCR; TCRdb's copy has only in-frame clones and lacks some. The table shows 150,000 to 200,000 clones, with about four fifths occurring only once. What was sequenced was peripheral blood. The source is a man between 65 and 85 years old with active or convalescent COVID-19. Both conserved end residues are part of each CDR3. The D gene is left open where the match is weak. Clone sizes are given selectively: once, few, many, or a class where the clone is expanded.

v_call	clone_size	d_call	j_call	cdr3_aa	cdr3_nt
TRBV18	.	.	TRBJ1-4	CASSDREGTEELFF	TGTGCCAGCTCCGACCGGGAGGGCACGGAAGAACTGTTTTTT
TRBV19	.	TRBD1	TRBJ1-4	CASIAGGSYEKLFF	TGTGCCAGTATTGCAGGGGGATCCTATGAAAAACTGTTTTTT
TRBV15	.	.	TRBJ2-1	CATSSGTSYNEQFF	TGTGCCACCAGCAGCGGGACATCGTACAATGAGCAGTTCTTC
TRBV7-2	.	.	TRBJ1-1	CASSLDGGRVTEAFF	TGTGCCAGCAGCTTAGACGGAGGGCGTGTCACTGAAGCTTTCTTT
TRBV9	.	TRBD2	TRBJ2-1	CASSVATWTSGSYNEQFF	TGTGCCAGCAGCGTAGCTACTTGGACTAGCGGGAGTTACAATGAGCAGTTCTTC
TRBV5-1	many	.	TRBJ1-2	CASSPTANYGYTF	TGCGCCAGCAGCCCTACAGCTAACTATGGCTACACCTTC
TRBV5-6	.	.	TRBJ1-6	CASSLPGGSYNSPLHF	TGTGCCAGCAGCTTGCCGGGGGGGTCCTATAATTCACCCCTCCACTTT
TRBV15	once	.	TRBJ1-1	CATSRGDTGYTEAFF	TGTGCCACCAGCAGAGGGGACACAGGATACACTGAAGCTTTCTTT
TRBV12-5	.	TRBD1	TRBJ1-4	CASGISGTGGEKLFF	TGTGCTAGTGGTATCTCCGGGACAGGGGGGGAAAAACTGTTTTTT
TRBV4-3	.	.	TRBJ1-3	CASSQAPRGTGNTIYF	TGCGCCAGCAGCCAAGCACCCAGGGGTACTGGAAACACCATATATTTT
TRBV9	.	.	TRBJ2-1	CASSVAGDNYNEQFF	TGTGCCAGCAGCGTAGCCGGGGATAACTACAATGAGCAGTTCTTC
TRBV7-2	.	TRBD2	TRBJ2-4	CASGRGGVEYIQYF	TGTGCCAGCGGAAGGGGAGGGGTAGAGTACATTCAGTACTTC
TRBV19	.	.	TRBJ1-2	CASSVQGYYGYTF	TGTGCCAGTAGTGTACAGGGTTACTATGGCTACACCTTC
TRBV11-2	.	.	TRBJ1-4	CASSFDRATNEKLFF	TGTGCCAGCAGCTTCGACAGAGCAACTAATGAAAAACTGTTTTTT
TRBV15	.	TRBD2	TRBJ2-5	CATSRTSGEETQYF	TGTGCCACCAGCCGGACTAGCGGGGAAGAGACCCAGTACTTC
TRBV4-3	.	TRBD2	TRBJ2-7	CASSLQRGPYYEQYF	TGCGCCAGCAGCCTCCAGCGGGGCCCCTACTACGAGCAGTACTTC
TRBV7-2	.	.	TRBJ2-2	CASSLRQGPGELFF	TGTGCCAGCAGCTTACGGCAGGGGCCCGGGGAGCTGTTTTTT
TRBV30	.	TRBD1	TRBJ1-3	CAWRSGAQGARGNTIYF	TGTGCCTGGAGGTCGGGTGCGCAGGGGGCGCGGGGAAACACCATATATTTT
TRBV7-9	.	TRBD1	TRBJ2-7	CASSRGQGYEQYF	TGTGCCAGCAGCAGGGGACAGGGCTACGAGCAGTACTTC
TRBV21-1	few	.	TRBJ2-7	CASSKGLSPSGGFCIGF	TGTGCCAGCAGCAAAGGTTTAAGTCCCAGTGGAGGGTTTTGTATCGGCTTC
TRBV2	.	.	TRBJ2-7	CASTPDGRLREQYF	TGTGCCAGCACCCCGGACGGGAGACTACGGGAGCAGTACTTC
TRBV24-1	.	TRBD1	TRBJ2-6	CATSDSTGGSFGANVLTF	TGTGCCACCAGTGACTCGACAGGGGGCTCCTTTGGGGCCAACGTCCTGACTTTC
TRBV7-9	.	TRBD1	TRBJ2-7	CASSHSRDRGAYEQYF	TGTGCCAGCAGTCACAGCCGGGACAGGGGAGCCTACGAGCAGTACTTC
TRBV6-6	.	.	TRBJ2-5	CASGPGLTSGETQYF	TGTGCCAGCGGACCGGGACTCACCTCGGGGGAGACCCAGTACTTC
TRBV7-2	.	TRBD1	TRBJ1-1	CASSSQGPFVLNTEAFF	TGTGCCAGCAGCTCACAGGGGCCTTTTGTTCTGAACACTGAAGCTTTCTTT
TRBV9	.	TRBD1	TRBJ1-2	CASSVRQGTGYGYTF	TGTGCCAGCAGCGTACGACAGGGGACCGGCTATGGCTACACCTTC
TRBV2	.	.	TRBJ1-4	CASSGGLSHRERKLFF	TGTGCCAGCAGTGGGGGCTTAAGTCACAGGGAGCGAAAACTGTTTTTT
TRBV7-9	.	TRBD2	TRBJ2-1	CASSPAGVGIGEQFF	TGTGCCAGCAGCCCAGCGGGAGTGGGGATTGGTGAGCAGTTCTTC
TRBV10-3	.	.	TRBJ1-5	CAISESDSPNQPQHF	TGTGCCATCAGTGAGTCGGACAGCCCTAATCAGCCCCAGCATTTT
TRBV6-5	.	.	TRBJ2-2	CASRGRYTGELFF	TGTGCCAGCAGGGGCCGGTACACCGGGGAGCTGTTTTTT
TRBV28	.	TRBD1	TRBJ1-4	CARRTGRDGGEKLFF	TGTGCGCGACGGACAGGGAGGGACGGGGGTGAAAAACTGTTTTTT
TRBV28	.	.	TRBJ1-2	CASSLGGSYGYTF	TGTGCCAGCAGTCTAGGGGGAAGCTATGGCTACACCTTC
TRBV10-3	.	TRBD1	TRBJ1-1	CAISSGTGGYGNTEAFF	TGTGCCATCAGTTCCGGGACAGGCGGCTACGGGAACACTGAAGCTTTCTTT
TRBV5-1	once	.	TRBJ1-2	CASSLVGGDGYTF	TGCGCCAGCAGCTTGGTGGGGGGAGATGGCTACACCTTC
TRBV18	.	.	TRBJ1-5	CASSPGGSNQPQHF	TGTGCCAGCTCACCGGGGGGAAGCAATCAGCCCCAGCATTTT
TRBV12-5	.	.	TRBJ1-2	CASGSRVGGYTF	TGTGCTAGTGGTTCCAGGGTTGGCGGCTACACCTTC
TRBV30	few	TRBD1	TRBJ1-4	CAWSRRTGRSAANEKLFF	TGTGCCTGGAGTCGCCGGACAGGGCGGAGTGCAGCTAATGAAAAACTGTTTTTT
TRBV20-1	.	.	TRBJ2-1	CSASGDTYNEQFF	TGCAGTGCTAGTGGGGACACGTACAATGAGCAGTTCTTC
TRBV7-7	.	.	TRBJ2-2	CASSLVDTGELFF	TGTGCTAGCAGCTTGGTAGACACCGGGGAGCTGTTTTTT
TRBV3-1/TRBV3-2	.	.	TRBJ1-2	CASSRGQREGYGYTF	TGTGCCAGCAGCCGAGGACAGCGGGAAGGATATGGCTACACCTTC
TRBV14	.	.	TRBJ1-1	CASSQDNRSGGSEAFF	TGTGCCAGCAGCCAAGATAACAGGTCGGGTGGAAGTGAAGCTTTCTTT
TRBV7-2	.	TRBD1	TRBJ2-7	CASSPGTGAYEQYF	TGTGCCAGCAGCCCCGGGACAGGGGCCTACGAGCAGTACTTC
TRBV2	.	.	TRBJ2-4	CASIEIAKNIQYF	TGTGCCAGCATCGAGATCGCCAAAAACATTCAGTACTTC
TRBV4-3	.	.	TRBJ2-2	CASSQRVSTGELFF	TGCGCCAGCAGCCAACGCGTGAGCACCGGGGAGCTGTTTTTT
TRBV9	.	.	TRBJ2-3	CASSPLGGRGTDTQYF	TGTGCCAGCAGCCCCCTCGGGGGGCGGGGCACAGATACGCAGTATTTT
TRBV6-5	few	.	TRBJ2-2	CASTRPNYRELFF	TGTGCCAGCACAAGGCCTAACTACCGGGAGCTGTTTTTT
TRBV6-5	.	.	TRBJ1-1	CASSPGGRAEAFF	TGTGCCAGCAGCCCCGGGGGACGGGCTGAAGCTTTCTTT